Listed below are T cell receptor beta chains from one sample, sequenced in a study of OX40 agonist ivuxolimab in advanced cancers. The table came from immunoSEQ multiplex PCR; TCRdb's copy has only in-frame clones and leaves some out. Altogether some 80,000 clones are present, 90% to 95% being singletons, with the ten largest covering 4% to 5%. The sequencing here drew on CD4+ or CD8+ T cells sorted from blood, taken in a trial of the OX40 agonist ivuxolimab. The receptors shown here come from an adult with an advanced solid tumor such as melanoma, head and neck, liver or kidney cancer. Both conserved end residues are part of each CDR3. D genes are given only for firm matches. Not every row has a clone size; where given, it reads once, few, many or a size class.

CDR3 DNA: TGTGCCAGCAGCCCGCCGGGCTATGGCTACACCTTC
CDR3 protein: CASSPPGYGYTF
J gene: TRBJ1-2
clone size: NA
D gene: NA
V gene: TRBV7-8

CDR3 DNA: TGTGCCACCAGCAGAACAGGGCGTAAGCAGTACTTC
CDR3 protein: CATSRTGRKQYF
J gene: TRBJ2-7
clone size: NA
D gene: NA
V gene: TRBV15

CDR3 DNA: TGTGCCAGCTCACCCACAGGAATCTCTTACGCCTACGAGCAGTACTTC
CDR3 protein: CASSPTGISYAYEQYF
J gene: TRBJ2-7
clone size: NA
D gene: NA
V gene: TRBV18

CDR3 DNA: TGTGCCAGCAGGGTGGGACAGTTAGGCGAGCAGTACTTC
CDR3 protein: CASRVGQLGEQYF
J gene: TRBJ2-7
clone size: NA
D gene: TRBD1
V gene: TRBV6-4

CDR3 DNA: TGTGCCAGCAGCCCCAGCTCCTACGAGCAGTACTTC
CDR3 protein: CASSPSSYEQYF
J gene: TRBJ2-7
clone size: NA
D gene: NA
V gene: TRBV7-9

CDR3 DNA: TGTGCCACTACCCTCTCTCCGGGGGGCCGGGCTGTGAATCAGCCCCAGCATTTT
CDR3 protein: CATTLSPGGRAVNQPQHF
J gene: TRBJ1-5
clone size: NA
D gene: NA
V gene: TRBV6-4

CDR3 DNA: TGTGCCACCCAAAGTTTACCAGTCCTGCCTGGCTACACCTTC
CDR3 protein: CATQSLPVLPGYTF
J gene: TRBJ1-2
clone size: NA
D gene: NA
V gene: TRBV28

CDR3 DNA: TGTGCGTCCAGCGGGAGGGCCACCTACGAGCAGTACTTC
CDR3 protein: CASSGRATYEQYF
J gene: TRBJ2-7
clone size: NA
D gene: TRBD2
V gene: TRBV6-1

CDR3 DNA: TGTGCCAGCAGCGGGGCAGGGATGGGCAATGAGCAGTTCTTC
CDR3 protein: CASSGAGMGNEQFF
J gene: TRBJ2-1
clone size: NA
D gene: NA
V gene: TRBV28

CDR3 DNA: TGTGCCAGCAGCCCCGGAGGATCCCTTTGGTACCAAGAGACCCAGTACTTC
CDR3 protein: CASSPGGSLWYQETQYF
J gene: TRBJ2-5
clone size: NA
D gene: NA
V gene: TRBV7-9

CDR3 DNA: TGTGCCTGGAGTAGCGGGGTTATGTATTTT
CDR3 protein: CAWSSGVMYF
J gene: TRBJ2-3
clone size: NA
D gene: TRBD2
V gene: TRBV30

CDR3 DNA: TGCGCCAGCAGCCTCCTCCCGAGCTCCTACAATGAGCAGTTCTTC
CDR3 protein: CASSLLPSSYNEQFF
J gene: TRBJ2-1
clone size: NA
D gene: NA
V gene: TRBV4-1

CDR3 DNA: TGTGCCAGCAGTATACCTGGACTAGCGGGAGAAGTGTCCTACAATGAGCAGTTCTTC
CDR3 protein: CASSIPGLAGEVSYNEQFF
J gene: TRBJ2-1
clone size: NA
D gene: TRBD2
V gene: TRBV28

CDR3 DNA: TGTGCCAGCAGTTTAGCCCCGGGACAGGGGGCATTGTATCAGCCCCAGCATTTT
CDR3 protein: CASSLAPGQGALYQPQHF
J gene: TRBJ1-5
clone size: NA
D gene: TRBD1
V gene: TRBV28

CDR3 DNA: TGTGCCAGCAGCCAATCAGACTCCTACAATGAGCAGTTCTTC
CDR3 protein: CASSQSDSYNEQFF
J gene: TRBJ2-1
clone size: NA
D gene: NA
V gene: TRBV5-8

CDR3 DNA: TGTGCCAGTACCCCGGACAGCCCTTTTGGTACTGAAGCTTTCTTT
CDR3 protein: CASTPDSPFGTEAFF
J gene: TRBJ1-1
clone size: NA
D gene: NA
V gene: TRBV19

CDR3 DNA: TGTGCCAGCAGTGAATTGGGGGGGGCGGGTGTTGAGACCCAGTACTTC
CDR3 protein: CASSELGGAGVETQYF
J gene: TRBJ2-5
clone size: NA
D gene: NA
V gene: TRBV25-1

CDR3 DNA: TGTGCCAGCAGCCCGGACAATGTGAACACTGAAGCTTTCTTT
CDR3 protein: CASSPDNVNTEAFF
J gene: TRBJ1-1
clone size: once
D gene: NA
V gene: TRBV11-1

CDR3 DNA: TGTGCCAGCAGCTTAAGACAGAGCGAGACCCAGTACTTC
CDR3 protein: CASSLRQSETQYF
J gene: TRBJ2-5
clone size: NA
D gene: NA
V gene: TRBV7-3

CDR3 DNA: TGTGCCAGCAGTGGGGGGACAGGGGTAGGCTACACCTTC
CDR3 protein: CASSGGTGVGYTF
J gene: TRBJ1-2
clone size: NA
D gene: TRBD1
V gene: TRBV2

CDR3 DNA: TGCAGTGCTAGATGGGAGACCCAGTACTTC
CDR3 protein: CSARWETQYF
J gene: TRBJ2-5
clone size: NA
D gene: NA
V gene: TRBV20-1

CDR3 DNA: TGTGCCAGCAGTTTTGGCGGGAACTCCTACAATGAGCAGTTCTTC
CDR3 protein: CASSFGGNSYNEQFF
J gene: TRBJ2-1
clone size: NA
D gene: NA
V gene: TRBV27

CDR3 DNA: TGTGCCAGCAGTCCCGGTGGCGGCTACACCTTC
CDR3 protein: CASSPGGGYTF
J gene: TRBJ1-2
clone size: NA
D gene: NA
V gene: TRBV28

CDR3 DNA: TGCGCCAGCAGCGCCTCAGGGGACCAGGGGTCACCCCTCCACTTT
CDR3 protein: CASSASGDQGSPLHF
J gene: TRBJ1-6
clone size: NA
D gene: NA
V gene: TRBV5-1

CDR3 DNA: TGTGCCTGGAGGGTCAGGGAAAACTATGGCTACACCTTC
CDR3 protein: CAWRVRENYGYTF
J gene: TRBJ1-2
clone size: NA
D gene: NA
V gene: TRBV30

CDR3 DNA: TGTGCCAGCAGTTACTCGAGAGGAAATCAGCCCCAGCATTTT
CDR3 protein: CASSYSRGNQPQHF
J gene: TRBJ1-5
clone size: NA
D gene: NA
V gene: TRBV6-5

CDR3 DNA: TGTGCCAGCAGCTCGGGACTAGCGGGAGTGACAGGGACGCAGTATTTT
CDR3 protein: CASSSGLAGVTGTQYF
J gene: TRBJ2-3
clone size: NA
D gene: TRBD2
V gene: TRBV7-2

CDR3 DNA: TGTGCCAGCAGTTTAGGCACAGATACGCAGTATTTT
CDR3 protein: CASSLGTDTQYF
J gene: TRBJ2-3
clone size: NA
D gene: NA
V gene: TRBV28

CDR3 DNA: TGTGCCACCAGCAGAGGGGGGACTACTAGCACAGATACGCAGTATTTT
CDR3 protein: CATSRGGTTSTDTQYF
J gene: TRBJ2-3
clone size: NA
D gene: TRBD2
V gene: TRBV15

CDR3 DNA: TGTGCCAGTTTGGATCGAGACGCTGGAAACACCATATATTTT
CDR3 protein: CASLDRDAGNTIYF
J gene: TRBJ1-3
clone size: NA
D gene: NA
V gene: TRBV19

CDR3 DNA: TGTGCCAGCAGCTTAACCATCTTCGACGAGCAGTACTTC
CDR3 protein: CASSLTIFDEQYF
J gene: TRBJ2-7
clone size: NA
D gene: NA
V gene: TRBV6-5

CDR3 DNA: TGTGCCAGCAGTTACGCGAGTACGGAGACCCAGTACTTC
CDR3 protein: CASSYASTETQYF
J gene: TRBJ2-5
clone size: NA
D gene: NA
V gene: TRBV6-6

CDR3 DNA: TGTGCCAGCAGCCCCGTGGATGAAAAACTGTTTTTT
CDR3 protein: CASSPVDEKLFF
J gene: TRBJ1-4
clone size: NA
D gene: NA
V gene: TRBV28

CDR3 DNA: TGTGCCAGCAGCTTGGCCGGGCCTAGCTCCTACGAGCAGTACTTC
CDR3 protein: CASSLAGPSSYEQYF
J gene: TRBJ2-7
clone size: NA
D gene: NA
V gene: TRBV7-2

CDR3 DNA: TGTGCCAGCAGGCTGACTAGCGGGAGCTCCGGGGAGCTGTTTTTT
CDR3 protein: CASRLTSGSSGELFF
J gene: TRBJ2-2
clone size: NA
D gene: TRBD2
V gene: TRBV2

CDR3 DNA: TGTGCCAGCAGCTCCCCGGGGACTAGCGGATACAAGAGGGGAGATACGCAGTATTTT
CDR3 protein: CASSSPGTSGYKRGDTQYF
J gene: TRBJ2-3
clone size: NA
D gene: TRBD2
V gene: TRBV13

CDR3 DNA: TGTGCCAGCAGTTTATTAACAGGGGCAATCGCCTACACCTTC
CDR3 protein: CASSLLTGAIAYTF
J gene: TRBJ1-2
clone size: NA
D gene: TRBD1
V gene: TRBV28

CDR3 DNA: TGCGCCAGCAGCTTGGCACCCGGGACAGGGGTAAACGAGCAGTACTTC
CDR3 protein: CASSLAPGTGVNEQYF
J gene: TRBJ2-7
clone size: NA
D gene: TRBD1
V gene: TRBV5-1

CDR3 DNA: TGTGCCAGCAGCTTAAGGCAGATCGAAGCTTTCTTT
CDR3 protein: CASSLRQIEAFF
J gene: TRBJ1-1
clone size: NA
D gene: NA
V gene: TRBV11-3

CDR3 DNA: TGTGCCAGCAGCTTGTTTGAGGAAAGCTCCTACGAGCAGTACTTC
CDR3 protein: CASSLFEESSYEQYF
J gene: TRBJ2-7
clone size: NA
D gene: NA
V gene: TRBV5-6

CDR3 DNA: TGTGCCAGCAGCTTAAGGGGAGACTCCACAGATACGCAGTATTTT
CDR3 protein: CASSLRGDSTDTQYF
J gene: TRBJ2-3
clone size: NA
D gene: NA
V gene: TRBV7-2

CDR3 DNA: TGCGCCAGCAGCTTAGGGGGACAGGATTACCACGAGCAGTACTTC
CDR3 protein: CASSLGGQDYHEQYF
J gene: TRBJ2-7
clone size: NA
D gene: TRBD1
V gene: TRBV5-1

CDR3 DNA: TGCGCCAGCAGCCAGCTCCCCGGGACAATCTACGAGCAGTACTTC
CDR3 protein: CASSQLPGTIYEQYF
J gene: TRBJ2-7
clone size: NA
D gene: NA
V gene: TRBV4-1

CDR3 DNA: TGCGCCAGCAGCACACAGGGGGCCGAAAACATTCAGTACTTC
CDR3 protein: CASSTQGAENIQYF
J gene: TRBJ2-4
clone size: NA
D gene: TRBD1
V gene: TRBV5-1

CDR3 DNA: TGTGCCAGCAGCTTGGAGAGCGGAGTCACCGGGGAGCTGTTTTTT
CDR3 protein: CASSLESGVTGELFF
J gene: TRBJ2-2
clone size: once
D gene: NA
V gene: TRBV7-3

CDR3 DNA: TGTGCCAGCAGTGAATGGGGCGGGAGGGCCTCAGATACGCAGTATTTT
CDR3 protein: CASSEWGGRASDTQYF
J gene: TRBJ2-3
clone size: NA
D gene: TRBD2
V gene: TRBV6-1

CDR3 DNA: TGTGCCAGCAGTTTGTACTACGAGCAGTACTTC
CDR3 protein: CASSLYYEQYF
J gene: TRBJ2-7
clone size: NA
D gene: NA
V gene: TRBV28

CDR3 DNA: TGTGCCAGCAGCTTGAGGCCTACAGATGAGCAGTTCTTC
CDR3 protein: CASSLRPTDEQFF
J gene: TRBJ2-1
clone size: NA
D gene: NA
V gene: TRBV11-3

CDR3 DNA: TGTGCCAGCAGCTTGCGGGACGCAGGTACCTACGAGCAGTACTTC
CDR3 protein: CASSLRDAGTYEQYF
J gene: TRBJ2-7
clone size: NA
D gene: NA
V gene: TRBV5-6

CDR3 DNA: TGCGCCAGCAGCCTACAGTTTTCAGGGGGGGAAAAACTGTTTTTT
CDR3 protein: CASSLQFSGGEKLFF
J gene: TRBJ1-4
clone size: NA
D gene: TRBD1
V gene: TRBV5-1

CDR3 DNA: TGTGCCAGCATCGGCCCCGGGGCATCTGGAAACACCATATATTTT
CDR3 protein: CASIGPGASGNTIYF
J gene: TRBJ1-3
clone size: NA
D gene: NA
V gene: TRBV28

CDR3 DNA: TGTGCCAGCAGTTCGGCCGGGACTACCGTGAACACCGGGGAGCTGTTTTTT
CDR3 protein: CASSSAGTTVNTGELFF
J gene: TRBJ2-2
clone size: NA
D gene: TRBD2
V gene: TRBV27

CDR3 DNA: TGTGCCAGCAGCGCCCGGGACACCACCTACGAGCAGTACTTC
CDR3 protein: CASSARDTTYEQYF
J gene: TRBJ2-7
clone size: NA
D gene: NA
V gene: TRBV11-3

CDR3 DNA: TGTGCCAGCAGTGCCCGACGTATAGGCGGCTACACCTTC
CDR3 protein: CASSARRIGGYTF
J gene: TRBJ1-2
clone size: NA
D gene: NA
V gene: TRBV27

CDR3 DNA: TGCGCCAGCAGCCCTGGACAGGGGGTCGATGGCTACACCTTC
CDR3 protein: CASSPGQGVDGYTF
J gene: TRBJ1-2
clone size: once
D gene: TRBD1
V gene: TRBV5-1

CDR3 DNA: TGTGCCAGCCGGCGGGACGGCACCTCGCCCCAGCATTTT
CDR3 protein: CASRRDGTSPQHF
J gene: TRBJ1-5
clone size: NA
D gene: NA
V gene: TRBV6-1

CDR3 DNA: TGTGCCAGCAGCTTCATAGCGGGAGGGTCAGATACGCAGTATTTT
CDR3 protein: CASSFIAGGSDTQYF
J gene: TRBJ2-3
clone size: once
D gene: TRBD2
V gene: TRBV7-3

CDR3 DNA: TGTGCCAGCAGTTTAGGAAGGGAGAACATTCAGTACTTC
CDR3 protein: CASSLGRENIQYF
J gene: TRBJ2-4
clone size: NA
D gene: NA
V gene: TRBV28

CDR3 DNA: TGTGCCAGCAGCTTACGGGGGGGACTAGCGTACAATGAGCAGTTCTTC
CDR3 protein: CASSLRGGLAYNEQFF
J gene: TRBJ2-1
clone size: NA
D gene: TRBD2
V gene: TRBV11-3